Sequencing of this T cell receptor beta chain was carried out in a study of shared clonotypes between healthy human individuals. Study as a whole: Per-donor plates numbered three CD4 naive, three CD4 memory, two CD8 naive and one CD8 memory. Study observations and caveats: The study's rarefaction showed incomplete sorted-subset sequencing despite large depth.

Into CD45RA+ naive and CD45RA-negative memory subsets, the CD4+ cells were split. Regarding this clone: Its specificity is unknown.

Losses at the gene ends were 5 bases for V and 4 bases for J; bases not matched to a gene: 3. Germline CDR1 reads SGHAT; CDR2 reads FQNNGV. The CDR3 has 13 amino acids. Using immunoSEQ multiplex PCR, the repertoire was profiled, and TCRdb retains in-frame clones only, with some absent. The sample shows about 1.5 million clones, 95% to 99% of them seen only once. The source material was naive CD4+ T cells sorted from blood. The sample's subset: CD45RA+ positively selected. The clonotype comes from a man aged 30-40 years in good health. The V call is TRBV11-2, the J call TRBJ2-3; 7 positions match TRBD2. The CDR3 nucleotides read TGTGCCAGCAGCGGGGGGAGGGCAGATACGCAGTATTTT. It translates to CASSGGRADTQYF.